A selection of T cell receptor beta chains follows, all from one sample in a study of blood T cell repertoires in COVID-19. TCRdb's table, derived via immunoSEQ multiplex PCR, lists solely in-frame clones and lacks some. The sample includes about 230,000 clones, about four fifths of them seen just once. Sequenced: peripheral blood. Source of these receptors: a man aged 40-50 years with active or convalescent COVID-19. The CDR3 runs from the conserved cysteine through the conserved F or W. The D gene is left open where the match is weak. For some rows the clone size is stated as once, few or many, or as a class when expanded; others skip it.

clone_size d_call j_call v_call cdr3_nt cdr3_aa
. . TRBJ2-2 TRBV5-1 TGCGCCAGCAGCTTAGAGGGAGGGAACACCGGGGAGCTGTTTTTT CASSLEGGNTGELFF
. . TRBJ2-2 TRBV14 TGTGCCAGCAGCCAACTGCGGGTAAACACCGGGGAGCTGTTTTTT CASSQLRVNTGELFF
few TRBD1 TRBJ1-4 TRBV29-1 TGCAGCGTTGCCGGGACAGGGGGCGAAAAACTGTTTTTT CSVAGTGGEKLFF
. TRBD1 TRBJ2-3 TRBV5-4 TGTGCCAGCAGCTTTCGGGACAGGGGCACAGATACGCAGTATTTT CASSFRDRGTDTQYF
. TRBD1 TRBJ1-2 TRBV30 TGTGCCTGGAGCCCGAAAGGGACAGGATATGGCTACACCTTC CAWSPKGTGYGYTF
. TRBD1 TRBJ2-2 TRBV18 TGTGCCAGCTCACCGGGACAGGTGGGCACCGGGGAGCTGTTTTTT CASSPGQVGTGELFF
. . TRBJ2-3 TRBV11-3 TGTGCCAGCAGCTTAGCCGAGGAAACAGATACGCAGTATTTT CASSLAEETDTQYF
. . TRBJ2-7 TRBV19 TGTGCCAGGGGCACCTACGAGCAGTACTTC CARGTYEQYF
. TRBD1 TRBJ1-5 TRBV3-1/TRBV3-2 TGTGCCAGCAGCCAAATGACAGGGGGGGCTCAGCCCCAGCATTTT CASSQMTGGAQPQHF
. TRBD1 TRBJ2-7 TRBV7-9 TGTGCCAGCAGCTCACCGGTAACAGGGGGTCCGTACTTC CASSSPVTGGPYF
. TRBD1 TRBJ2-3 TRBV5-8 TGTGCCAGCAGCTTCGGACAGGGATCCACAGATACGCAGTATTTT CASSFGQGSTDTQYF
. . TRBJ2-3 TRBV12-2 TGTGCAAGTCGCCCCGCGACTAGCGGGGGCACAGATACGCAGTATTTT CASRPATSGGTDTQYF
few TRBD1 TRBJ1-1 TRBV30 TGTGCCTGGTCGAAACCTCGGACAGGGGTAGCTTTCTTT CAWSKPRTGVAFF
few TRBD1 TRBJ2-7 TRBV5-4 TGTGCCAGCAGCTTGCGAGGACAGGACCAAAAGCAGTACTTC CASSLRGQDQKQYF
. . TRBJ2-2 TRBV19 TGTGCCAGTAGTATGGCTAGCTTACGAACCGGGGAGCTGTTTTTT CASSMASLRTGELFF
. . TRBJ2-7 TRBV11-2 TGTGCCAGCAGCCGACAATATTCCTACGAGCAGTACTTC CASSRQYSYEQYF
. TRBD1 TRBJ1-4 TRBV7-9 TGTGCCAGCAGTCCCGGGACAGGGGGCCTCAATGAAAAACTGTTTTTT CASSPGTGGLNEKLFF